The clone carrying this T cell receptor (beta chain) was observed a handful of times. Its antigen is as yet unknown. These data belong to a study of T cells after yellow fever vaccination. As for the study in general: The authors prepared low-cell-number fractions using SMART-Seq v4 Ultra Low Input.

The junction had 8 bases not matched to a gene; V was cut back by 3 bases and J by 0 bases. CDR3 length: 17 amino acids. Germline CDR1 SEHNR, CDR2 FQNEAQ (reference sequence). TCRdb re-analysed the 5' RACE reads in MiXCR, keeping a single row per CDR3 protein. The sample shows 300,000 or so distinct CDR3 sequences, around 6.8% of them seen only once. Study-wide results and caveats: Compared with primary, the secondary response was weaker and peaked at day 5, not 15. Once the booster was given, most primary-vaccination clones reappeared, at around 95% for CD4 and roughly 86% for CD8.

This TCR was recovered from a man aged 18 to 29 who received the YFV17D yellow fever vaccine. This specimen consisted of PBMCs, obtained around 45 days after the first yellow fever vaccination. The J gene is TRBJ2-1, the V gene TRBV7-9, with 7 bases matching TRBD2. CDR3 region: CASSFHPGGFSYNEQFF. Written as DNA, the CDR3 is TGTGCCAGCAGCTTCCATCCGGGGGGATTCTCCTACAATGAGCAGTTCTTC.